Included here is one T cell receptor (beta chain) sequence, with context. Its antigen is still unknown. These data are taken from a study of identical twins. This CDR3 has 16 amino acids. V shed 5 bases, J shed 4 bases, and the junction held 8 bases outside the gene matches. TCRdb re-derived calls from the 5' RACE reads in MiXCR, one entry per CDR3 protein. The sample carries about 790,000 distinct CDR3 sequences, about 18% recorded once. Broader study findings: The study found that models underestimated out-of-frame TCR alpha sharing in monozygotic twins.

The data also belong to a second study, concerning T cells expressing NK-cell markers. From that second work: CD3+CD56+NKG2C+, CD3+CD56+NKG2C- and CD3+CD56-NKG2C+ T cells, once sorted, supplied the TCR beta repertoires. The authors restricted sorting to alpha-beta TCR T cells with an anti-gamma-delta TCR antibody in several experiments. Clones of NKG2C+ T cells that had expanded were of unclear HCMV specificity.

The material sequenced was PBMCs. The sequence derives from a woman between 18 and 30 years old in good health. V gene TRBV12-3 or TRBV12-4 combines with J gene TRBJ2-6, with TRBD1 identical over 7 bases. The CDR3 sequence is CASSQGQQAGANVLTF. CDR3 sequence (DNA): TGTGCCAGCAGTCAGGGACAGCAAGCGGGGGCCAACGTCCTGACTTTC.